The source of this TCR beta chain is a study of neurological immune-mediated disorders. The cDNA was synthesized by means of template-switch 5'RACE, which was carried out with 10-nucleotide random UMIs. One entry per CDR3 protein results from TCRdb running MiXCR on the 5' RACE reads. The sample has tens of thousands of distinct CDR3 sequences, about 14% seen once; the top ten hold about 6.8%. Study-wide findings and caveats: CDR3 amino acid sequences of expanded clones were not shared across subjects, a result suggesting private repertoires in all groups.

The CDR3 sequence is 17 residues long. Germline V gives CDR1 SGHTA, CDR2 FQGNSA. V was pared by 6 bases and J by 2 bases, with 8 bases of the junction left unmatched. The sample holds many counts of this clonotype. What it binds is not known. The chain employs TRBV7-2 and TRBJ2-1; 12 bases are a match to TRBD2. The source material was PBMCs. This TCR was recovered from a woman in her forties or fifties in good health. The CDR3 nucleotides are TGTGCCAGCAGTTTCTCTAGCGGGAGGGGGACCTACAATGAGCAGTTCTTC. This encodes CASSFSSGRGTYNEQFF.